This T cell receptor beta chain was profiled in a study of OX40 agonist ivuxolimab in advanced cancers. The study, taken as a whole, reports: It was not determined which antigens were specifically recognized by the peripheral T cells that had undergone clonal expansion.

To note about this clone: Its antigen is not identified. The junction does not match germline at one end; this may be a read error.

Assay used: immunoSEQ multiplex PCR; TCRdb lists only in-frame clones, some missing. The sample holds about 78,000 clones, 85% to 95% seen once. Germline V gene lookup returns CDR1 SSHAT and CDR2 FNYEAQ (reference sequence). The CDR3 has 17 residues. The sequence was obtained from an adult with an advanced solid tumor such as melanoma, head and neck, liver or kidney cancer. Specimen: CD4+ or CD8+ T cells sorted from blood, collected in a trial of the OX40 agonist ivuxolimab. This chain links TRBV7-7 with TRBJ2-5; 15 bases are a match to TRBD2. CDR3: CASSPGLAGGYQETQYF. DNA for the CDR3: TGTGCTAGCAGCCCGGGACTAGCGGGGGGCTACCAAGAGACCCAGTACTTC.